The 18 T cell receptor beta chains in this list originate from one sample, sequenced in a study of CD8 T cells in Susac syndrome. The RNA input was about 0.45 to 1 ug, and it was reverse transcribed with random hexamers. TCRdb recomputed calls from the immunoSEQ multiplex PCR reads with MiXCR, one row per CDR3 protein. In the table there are 150,000 to 200,000 distinct CDR3 sequences, around 94% of which are singletons. The source material was CD4+ T cells from PBMCs. These receptors were obtained from a human donor in good health.

This sequence joins TRBV28 and TRBJ1-5, with a weak D call TRBD1 (5 bases). The CDR3 sequence is 14 residues long. Trimming removed 4 bases at V and 6 bases at J, with 13 bases between. Looked up from germline, CDR1 is MDHEN and CDR2 is SYDVKM. The CDR3 region has the DNA TGTGCCAGCAGTTCCCCCGCAGGGAGTCAGCCCCAGCATTTT. It translates to CASSSPAGSQPQHF.

Only one count was recorded for this clonotype. CDR3 amino acids: CASSVDVRGMETQYF. The CDR3 bases are TGTGCCAGCAGCGTAGACGTCAGGGGAATGGAGACCCAGTACTTC. The V and J genes are TRBV9 and TRBJ2-5, with TRBD1 as a possible D gene (6 bases). CDR1 and CDR2 (germline): SGDLS, YYNGEE. The CDR3 runs to 15 residues. The germline V and J ends were trimmed by 0 bases and 5 bases, with 14 bases remaining between them. Combining the CDR3 with reference TRBV9 and TRBJ2-5 gives the whole variable domain DSGVTQTPKHLITATGQRVTLRCSPRSGDLSVYWYQQSLDQGLQFLIQYYNGEERAKGNILERFSAQQFPDLHSELNLSSLELGDSALYFCASSVDVRGMETQYFGPGTRLLVL.

This chain uses TRBV7-2 with TRBJ2-3, with TRBD1 matching 9 bases. Germline CDR1 reads SGHTA; CDR2 reads FQGNSA. The CDR3 is made up of 12 amino acids. The V segment lost 8 bases and the J segment 5 bases; nucleotides outside the gene matches: 2. In DNA, the CDR3 is TGTGCCAGCCGACAGGGGGAAGATACGCAGTATTTT. The encoded protein is CASRQGEDTQYF.

V and J are TRBV13 and TRBJ1-2; D possibly corresponds to TRBD1 (5 bases). Trimming removed 4 bases from V and 13 bases from J, with 28 bases in between. There are 16 residues in the CDR3. Germline V gene sequence: CDR1 PRHDT, CDR2 FYEKMQ (reference sequence). CDR3: CASSSRRGALLGWLTF. The CDR3 nucleotides are TGTGCCAGCAGCTCCCGGAGAGGGGCCTTACTGGGGTGGCTCACCTTC.

V usage is TRBV9 and J usage is TRBJ2-3, with TRBD2 matching 10 bases. Germline-derived CDR1 and CDR2 are SGDLS and YYNGEE. CDR3 length: 17 amino acids. The ends lost 4 bases at V and 6 bases at J; junction bases unmatched: 14. The CDR3 coding sequence is TGTGCCAGCAGCTCATCAGGAAGCGGGGGGGCAACCGATACGCAGTATTTT. Protein: CASSSSGSGGATDTQYF.

V gene TRBV15 combines with J gene TRBJ1-3, with TRBD1 as a possible D gene (5 bases). CDR1 and CDR2 (germline): LNHNV, YYDKDF (reference sequence). The V and J ends lost 1 base and 0 bases respectively, with 13 bases between them. The length of the CDR3 is 17 residues. In DNA, the CDR3 is TGTGCCACCAGCAGAGGGGGGACTGCGTTCTCTGGAAACACCATATATTTT. Protein product: CATSRGGTAFSGNTIYF.

The count of this clonotype is one. The chain is built from TRBV27 and TRBJ2-7, with TRBD1 matching 7 bases. Germline loops: CDR1 MNHEY, CDR2 SMNVEV (reference sequence). The CDR3 spans 15 residues. Trimming took 2 bases from V and 1 from J; bases not matched to a gene: 5. Here the CDR3 reads CASSLRQGLSYEQYF. CDR3 sequence (DNA): TGTGCCAGCAGTTTAAGACAGGGCTTGTCCTACGAGCAGTACTTC.

The chain links TRBV20-1 to TRBJ1-1; D remains unclear. This CDR3 has 13 amino acids. V was trimmed by 6 bases and J by 4 bases, leaving 15 bases between them. The germline V gene has CDR1 DFQATT and CDR2 SNEGSKA (reference sequence). The CDR3 coding sequence is TGCAGTGCCTCCCCAGATTCGGGCACTGAAGCTTTCTTT. It translates to CSASPDSGTEAFF.

The chain is built from TRBV7-2 and TRBJ2-7; D could derive from TRBD1 or TRBD2 (5 bases each). Trimming took 4 bases from V and 3 from J, leaving 13 bases between them. Germline-derived CDR1 and CDR2 are SGHTA and FQGNSA. This CDR3 contains 14 residues. The CDR3 spells CASSSPGTGYEQYF. CDR3 nucleotide sequence: TGTGCCAGCAGCTCCCCGGGGACCGGCTACGAGCAGTACTTC.

This clonotype was detected only once. This chain joins TRBV30 and TRBJ1-1; no firm D call. The V gene lost 4 bases and the J gene lost 6 bases, with 9 bases spanning the gap. Per germline, CDR1 GTSNPN and CDR2 SVGIG (reference sequence). This CDR3 has 11 residues. The CDR3 DNA reads TGTGCCTGGACGGTCGCCCCTGAAGCTTTCTTT. Its protein is CAWTVAPEAFF.

The gene calls are TRBV2 and TRBJ2-5, with D unresolved. Germline loops: CDR1 SNHLY, CDR2 FYNNEI. Trimming took 1 base from V and 5 from J, leaving 11 bases between them. CDR3 length equals 14 residues. CDR3 bases: TGTGCCAGCAGTGAAGGTGGGGTGGGGGAGACCCAGTACTTC. Amino acids: CASSEGGVGETQYF.

This chain connects TRBV19 to TRBJ2-1; D remains unclear. V was pared by 6 bases and J by 4 bases, with 4 bases between. Germline values: CDR1 LNHDA, CDR2 SQIVND (reference sequence). The CDR3 consists of 11 residues. The CDR3 here is CASRAYNEQFF. The CDR3 coding sequence is TGTGCCAGTAGAGCTTACAATGAGCAGTTCTTC.

J is TRBJ2-1 and V is TRBV29-1; D gene uncertain. CDR3 size: 14 residues. Germline CDR1 SQVTM, CDR2 ANQGSEA. The germline V and J ends were trimmed by 6 bases and 9 bases, with 21 bases remaining between them. CDR3 DNA: TGCAGCGTGTTAAACTTATTAGGCTCGGGTGAGCAGTTCTTC. Translation gives CSVLNLLGSGEQFF.

This chain links TRBV5-6 with TRBJ2-5; TRBD1 might be the D (5 bases). CDR3 length: 14 amino acids. Germline V gene data show CDR1 as SGHDT and CDR2 as YYEEEE. The V and J ends lost 1 base and 3 bases respectively, with 10 bases between them. This CDR3 is CASSLYSREETQYF. The CDR3 bases are TGTGCCAGCAGCTTGTACTCCAGGGAAGAGACCCAGTACTTC.

This chain uses TRBV7-2 with TRBJ1-1, with D possibly being TRBD1 (6 bases). The ends were cut back, 3 bases at V and 4 bases at J, with 9 bases in the middle. The length of the CDR3 is 13 residues. Per germline, CDR1 SGHTA and CDR2 FQGNSA. Here the CDR3 DNA reads TGTGCCAGCAGCTTGGGGGCGTTCACTGAAGCTTTCTTT. This gives the protein CASSLGAFTEAFF.

The chain links TRBV7-2 to TRBJ1-6; 8 bases match TRBD1. After removal of 4 bases from V and 18 bases from J, the junction contained 5 bases not matched to a gene. The CDR3 loop spans 11 amino acids. The V gene's germline CDR1 is SGHTA and CDR2 FQGNSA. The CDR3 DNA sequence: TGTGCCAGCAGCTCTGGACAGGGCCGCCACTTT. This translates into CASSSGQGRHF. The whole variable domain, remainder taken from reference TRBV7-2 and TRBJ1-6, is GAGVSQSPSNKVTEKGKDVELRCDPISGHTALYWYRQSLGQGLEFLIYFQGNSAPDKSGLPSDRFSAERTGGSVSTLTIQRTQQEDSAVYLCASSSGQGRHFGNGTRLTVT.

This clonotype turned up a few times. The V and J genes are TRBV12-3 or TRBV12-4 and TRBJ1-4; D is uncertain. With 4 bases removed from V and 7 bases from J, the gap between germline ends came to 4 bases. CDR3 length equals 11 residues. CDR3 in amino acids: CASSWGEKLFF. CDR3 coding DNA: TGTGCCAGCAGTTGGGGTGAAAAACTGTTTTTT.

This clonotype is a singleton in its sample. The chain has TRBV18 and TRBJ2-7; 9 nucleotides align to TRBD2. Trimming at V came to 1 base and at J to 4 bases, leaving 5 bases not matched to a gene. The germline V gene has CDR1 KGHSH and CDR2 LQKENI. The CDR3 consists of 15 residues. CDR3 sequence (DNA): TGTGCCAGCTCACCACTAGCGGGGGACCTTTACGAGCAGTACTTC. It specifies CASSPLAGDLYEQYF. Looking up the rest from reference TRBV18 and TRBJ2-7 gives the full variable domain: NAGVMQNPRHLVRRRGQEARLRCSPMKGHSHVYWYRQLPEEGLKFMVYLQKENIIDESGMPKERFSAEFPKEGPSILRIQQVVRGDSAAYFCASSPLAGDLYEQYFGPGTRLTVT.